Presented here are 8 T cell receptor beta chains from one specimen sequenced in a study of breast tumors, draining lymph nodes, adjacent tissues. The lymph nodes were axillary draining lymph nodes from breast cancer patients. TCRdb reanalysed the multiplex PCR reads using MiXCR and keeps one entry per CDR3 protein. The sample carries 180,000 or so distinct CDR3 sequences, around a third recorded once. The source material was axillary lymph node tissue. The receptors were gathered from a female donor with breast cancer. Some clones in this sample may be carry-over from other donors' samples.

The V and J genes are TRBV20-1 and TRBJ1-1; D gene ambiguous. Trimming pared 0 bases from V and 5 bases from J, leaving 16 bases between. The CDR3 length is 15 residues. Germline CDR1 and CDR2: DFQATT and SNEGSKA (reference sequence). The CDR3 DNA is TGCAGTGCTAGAGATTGGGCAACTTCGGGGACTGAAGCTTTCTTT. It specifies CSARDWATSGTEAFF.

This clonotype was observed many times. The CDR3 nucleotides read TGTGCCAGCAGGGAGGTAGGGGGCGGAGAGCAGTACTTC. Residues: CASREVGGGEQYF. The chain couples TRBV12-3 or TRBV12-4 to TRBJ2-7, with 7 bases matching TRBD1. V shed 6 bases and J 7 bases; nucleotides not matched to a gene: 9. The CDR3 runs to 13 residues.

The chain joins TRBV12-3 or TRBV12-4 to TRBJ1-4, with D unclear. V lost 6 bases and J 0 bases, leaving 11 bases between the germline ends. The CDR3 covers 15 residues. The CDR3 reads CASRISSTTNEKLFF. The CDR3 coding sequence is TGTGCCAGCAGGATTTCGTCAACAACTAATGAAAAACTGTTTTTT.

This clonotype was picked up many times. The CDR3 sequence is CSARLPGRRNSPLHF. The DNA for the CDR3 is TGCAGTGCTAGGCTTCCGGGACGCCGGAATTCACCCCTCCACTTT. The chain employs TRBV20-1 and TRBJ1-6, with a possible D match to TRBD1 (5 bases). Germline assignment: CDR1 DFQATT and CDR2 SNEGSKA (reference sequence). This CDR3 comprises 15 residues. The germline V and J ends were trimmed by 3 bases and 7 bases, with 16 bases remaining between them.

The table lists this clonotype with many counts. The genes are TRBV12-3 or TRBV12-4 and TRBJ2-1; D unresolved. Trimming pared 7 bases from V and 0 bases from J, leaving 13 bases between. The CDR3 runs 15 residues. DNA for the CDR3: TGTGCCAGCACCAAGAATCCTGCCTCCTACAATGAGCAGTTCTTC. This codes for CASTKNPASYNEQFF.

This chain joins TRBV15 and TRBJ1-5, with TRBD1 identical over 9 bases. The CDR3 is 14 residues long. Losses at the gene ends were 3 bases for V and 8 bases for J; bases not matched to a gene: 5. The germline CDR1 and CDR2 sequences are LNHNV and YYDKDF (reference sequence). CDR3 sequence (DNA): TGTGCCACCAGCAGCGGGACAGGGATGGAGCCCCAGCATTTT. Encoded protein: CATSSGTGMEPQHF.

CDR3 DNA sequence: TGTGCCTGCCTAACAGGGGGTGTAGGTACGCAGTATTTT. Its protein product is CACLTGGVGTQYF. The chain links TRBV30 to TRBJ2-3; 8 bases are shared with TRBD1. This CDR3 is built from 13 residues. CDR1 is GTSNPN, CDR2 SVGIG, per germline (reference sequence). With V trimmed by 6 bases and J by 8 bases, 10 bases remained unmatched.

The chain uses TRBV19 and TRBJ2-3; D is uncertain. The CDR3 has 11 amino acids. Germline loops: CDR1 LNHDA, CDR2 SQIVND (reference sequence). Trimming removed 7 bases at V and 8 bases at J, with 10 bases between. CDR3 in DNA: TGTGCCAGTAAGGGTCGCGGTACGCAGTATTTT. Translation: CASKGRGTQYF.